This TCR beta chain originates from a study of cytomegalovirus exposure and HLA in healthy donors. Findings and caveats of the study: Cytomegalovirus association was assigned to some 160 TCR beta chains. The authors judged a highly shared variant cluster likely a sequencing artifact.

PCR employed 60 Vbeta and 13 Jbeta primers. Assay: immunoSEQ multiplex PCR; the TCRdb copy retains only in-frame clones and omits some. This repertoire shows 55,000 to 70,000 clones, roughly 68% found once; its top ten account for over 8.5%. About this clone: No antigen is known for it.

Trimming shortened V by 2 bases and J by 5 bases, and 9 bases separated the two germline ends. The CDR3 consists of 13 residues. CDR1 and CDR2 from the germline V gene are GTSNPN and SVGIG (reference sequence). This TCR came from a woman aged 60-75 years in good health and CMV-seropositive. This chain links TRBV30 with TRBJ2-2; D not certain. The source material was PBMCs. CDR3 DNA sequence: TGTGCCTGGAGTTTAACAGCTACCGGGGAGCTGTTTTTT. It codes for CAWSLTATGELFF.